A selection of T cell receptor beta chains follows, all from one sample in a study of Ad26.COV2.S vaccination and SARS-CoV-2 variants. The repertoire was sequenced with immunoSEQ multiplex PCR; TCRdb's copy has only in-frame clones and lacks some. The table has about 350,000 clones, around 88% seen once. Sequenced here: peripheral blood, sampled in a trial of Ad26.COV2.S vaccine versus placebo. These receptors came from a person between 18 and 65 years old who received the Ad26.COV2.S COVID-19 vaccine or a placebo. Both conserved end residues are part of each CDR3. The D gene is left open where the match is weak. Clone size is not always given. Where it is, it says once, few, many or a class for expanded clones.

clone_size	d_call	cdr3_length	v_call	j_call	cdr3_nt	cdr3_aa
-	-	14	TRBV27	TRBJ2-7	TGTGCCAGCAGTTTGTTGGGGGGAGTACTCGAGCAGTACTTC	CASSLLGGVLEQYF
many	-	14	TRBV4-2	TRBJ1-4	TGTGCCAGCAGCCAGGGGGGAACTAATGAAAAACTGTTTTTT	CASSQGGTNEKLFF
-	TRBD2	17	TRBV29-1	TRBJ2-3	TGCAGCGTTGAAGATCTCGGGCTAGCGGGGGGAACAGATACGCAGTATTTT	CSVEDLGLAGGTDTQYF
-	-	12	TRBV27	TRBJ1-2	TGTGCCAGCAGTTCCCCCCCGGGTGGCTACACCTTC	CASSSPPGGYTF
-	-	16	TRBV24-1	TRBJ1-1	TGTGCCACCAGTGATTTAAGAGACGGGCTGAACACTGAAGCTTTCTTT	CATSDLRDGLNTEAFF
-	-	15	TRBV24-1	TRBJ2-1	TGTGCCACCAGTGAGGGCAGCAGCTCCTACAATGAGCAGTTCTTC	CATSEGSSSYNEQFF
-	-	14	TRBV24-1	TRBJ2-1	TGTGCCACCAGTGCCAGGGTCTCGACCAATGAGCAGTTCTTC	CATSARVSTNEQFF
once	TRBD1	16	TRBV28	TRBJ2-3	TGTGCCAGCAGTTTAGACAGGGCCTTACGCCCAGATACGCAGTATTTT	CASSLDRALRPDTQYF
-	-	11	TRBV19	TRBJ2-7	TGTGCCAGTAGCGGCCTCTACGAGCAGTACTTC	CASSGLYEQYF
-	-	12	TRBV7-9	TRBJ1-1	TGTGCCAGCAGCTTCGACAGAGCTGAAGCTTTCTTT	CASSFDRAEAFF
-	-	14	TRBV19	TRBJ2-7	TGTGCCAGTAGTATTTCGGGGAGTTCCTACGAGCAGTACTTC	CASSISGSSYEQYF
-	-	14	TRBV28	TRBJ2-5	TGTGCCAGCAGTTTTCCCGGGGTAGGAGAGACCCAGTACTTC	CASSFPGVGETQYF
-	-	12	TRBV7-3	TRBJ1-5	TGTGCCAGCAGCTTAGTGGGCCAGCCCCAGCATTTT	CASSLVGQPQHF
few	-	13	TRBV7-2	TRBJ2-1	TGTGCCAGCGCCCGGGCCGTCTACAATGAGCAGTTCTTC	CASARAVYNEQFF
-	-	13	TRBV7-9	TRBJ2-5	TGTGCCAGCAGCCACGAGCAAGAAGCACCCAAGTACTTC	CASSHEQEAPKYF
-	-	14	TRBV5-1	TRBJ1-5	TGCGCCAGCAGCCAAGGACTCTCAGATCAGCCCCAGCATTTT	CASSQGLSDQPQHF
-	-	15	TRBV18	TRBJ2-3	TGTGCCAGCTCAAGGGGGACGACTAGCACAGATACGCAGTATTTT	CASSRGTTSTDTQYF
-	-	13	TRBV9	TRBJ1-2	TGTGCCAGCAGCGTAGGTCCTAACTATGGCTACACCTTC	CASSVGPNYGYTF
-	-	15	TRBV18	TRBJ1-5	TGTGCCAGCTCACCCACGATGGGGGAGGATCAGCCCCAGCATTTT	CASSPTMGEDQPQHF
-	-	14	TRBV6-6	TRBJ1-2	TGTGCCAGCAGTTACCAGGGTGGGGGGTATGGCTACACCTTC	CASSYQGGGYGYTF
-	TRBD2	12	TRBV30	TRBJ2-1	TGTGCCTGGAGTGCTAGCGGCAATGAGCAGTTCTTC	CAWSASGNEQFF
-	-	15	TRBV20-1	TRBJ2-5	TGCAGTGCTAGTAACGCCAGGGGTAACCAAGAGACCCAGTACTTC	CSASNARGNQETQYF
-	TRBD1	14	TRBV29-1	TRBJ2-5	TGCAGCGTGGCGCGGACAGGGGGCCGAGAGACCCAGTACTTC	CSVARTGGRETQYF
few	-	17	TRBV6-1	TRBJ1-6	TGTGCCAGCAGTGAAGTTGGCGGAAGCTCCTATAATTCACCCCTCCACTTT	CASSEVGGSSYNSPLHF
few	-	14	TRBV5-1	TRBJ1-1	TGCGCCAGCAGCTTGGGTCAGATGAACACTGAAGCTTTCTTT	CASSLGQMNTEAFF
-	-	15	TRBV7-9	TRBJ2-2	TGTGCCAGCAGCCTTTGGTCAGGGGTACCCGGGGAGCTGTTTTTT	CASSLWSGVPGELFF
-	-	16	TRBV5-6	TRBJ2-3	TGTGCCAGCAGCCCCGGGCCTTTTTCAAGCACAGATACGCAGTATTTT	CASSPGPFSSTDTQYF
-	-	15	TRBV7-2	TRBJ1-2	TGTGCCAGCAGCTATGGGACACAAGCTAACTATGGCTACACCTTC	CASSYGTQANYGYTF
few	-	14	TRBV6-2/TRBV6-3	TRBJ2-7	TGTGCCAGCAGCGGATGGGACCGAATCTACGAGCAGTACTTC	CASSGWDRIYEQYF
-	TRBD2	16	TRBV6-2/TRBV6-3	TRBJ2-5	TGTGCCAGCAGCAACTTAGCGGGGGGGCCGGTTGAGACCCAGTACTTC	CASSNLAGGPVETQYF
-	-	14	TRBV5-5	TRBJ1-1	TGTGCCAGCAGCAAGGTAAGAATGAACACTGAAGCTTTCTTT	CASSKVRMNTEAFF